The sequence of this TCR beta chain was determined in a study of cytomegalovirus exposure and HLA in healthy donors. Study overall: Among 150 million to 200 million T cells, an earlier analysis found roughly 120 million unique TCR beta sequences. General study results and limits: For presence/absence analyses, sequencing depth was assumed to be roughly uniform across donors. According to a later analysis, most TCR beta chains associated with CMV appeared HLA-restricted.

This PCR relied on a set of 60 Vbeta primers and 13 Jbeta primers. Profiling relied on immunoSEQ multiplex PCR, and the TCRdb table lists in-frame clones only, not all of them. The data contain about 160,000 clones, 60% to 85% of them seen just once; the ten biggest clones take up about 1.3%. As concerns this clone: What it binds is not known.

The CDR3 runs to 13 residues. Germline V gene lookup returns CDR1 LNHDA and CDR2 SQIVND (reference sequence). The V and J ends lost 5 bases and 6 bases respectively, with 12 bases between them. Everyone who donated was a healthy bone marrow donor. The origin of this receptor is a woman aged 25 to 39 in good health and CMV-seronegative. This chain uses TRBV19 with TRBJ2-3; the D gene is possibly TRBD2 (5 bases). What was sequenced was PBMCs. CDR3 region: CASSSWTADTQYF. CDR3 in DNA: TGTGCCAGTAGTTCCTGGACTGCGGATACGCAGTATTTT.